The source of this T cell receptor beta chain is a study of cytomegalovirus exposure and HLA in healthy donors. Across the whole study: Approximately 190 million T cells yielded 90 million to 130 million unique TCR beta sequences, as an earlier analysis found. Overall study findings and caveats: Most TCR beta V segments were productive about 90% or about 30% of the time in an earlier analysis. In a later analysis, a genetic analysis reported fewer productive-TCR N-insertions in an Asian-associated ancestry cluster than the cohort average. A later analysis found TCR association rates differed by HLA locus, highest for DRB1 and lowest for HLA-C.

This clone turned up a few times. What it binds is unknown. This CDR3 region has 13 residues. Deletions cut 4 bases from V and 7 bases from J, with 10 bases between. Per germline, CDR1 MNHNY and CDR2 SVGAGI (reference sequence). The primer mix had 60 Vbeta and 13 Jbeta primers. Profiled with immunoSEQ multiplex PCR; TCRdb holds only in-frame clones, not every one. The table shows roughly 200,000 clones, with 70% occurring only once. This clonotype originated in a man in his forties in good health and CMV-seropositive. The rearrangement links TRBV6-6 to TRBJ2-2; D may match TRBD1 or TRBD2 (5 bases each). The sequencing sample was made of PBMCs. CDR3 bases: TGTGCCAGCAGTTCCTCAGGGAGCGGGGAGCTGTTTTTT. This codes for CASSSSGSGELFF.